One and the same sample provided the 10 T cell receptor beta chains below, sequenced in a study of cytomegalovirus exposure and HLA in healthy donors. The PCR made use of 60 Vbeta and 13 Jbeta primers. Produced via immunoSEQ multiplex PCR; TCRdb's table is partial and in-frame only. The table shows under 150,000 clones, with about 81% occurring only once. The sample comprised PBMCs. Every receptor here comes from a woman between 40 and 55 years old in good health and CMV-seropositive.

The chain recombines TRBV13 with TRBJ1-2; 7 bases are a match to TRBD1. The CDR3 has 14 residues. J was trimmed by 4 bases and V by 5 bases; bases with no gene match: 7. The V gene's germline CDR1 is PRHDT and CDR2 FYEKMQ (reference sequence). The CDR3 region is CASSRTGASYGYTF. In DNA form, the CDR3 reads TGTGCCAGCAGCAGGACAGGAGCCTCCTATGGCTACACCTTC.

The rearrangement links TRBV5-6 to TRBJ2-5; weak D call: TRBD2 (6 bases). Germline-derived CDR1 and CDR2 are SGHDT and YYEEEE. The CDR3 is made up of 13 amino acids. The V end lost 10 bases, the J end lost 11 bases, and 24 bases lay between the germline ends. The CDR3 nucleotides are TGTGCCGGATCACGGGGCCCGACGGGGGAGCAGTACTTC. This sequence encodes CAGSRGPTGEQYF.

The CDR3 loop is CASRSGGENTEAFF. The CDR3, as DNA: TGTGCCAGCAGGTCTGGCGGGGAGAACACTGAAGCTTTCTTT. The chain recombines TRBV6-1 with TRBJ1-1; D remains unclear. CDR1 is MNHNS and CDR2 is SASEGT in the germline V gene. CDR3 length: 14 amino acids. V lost 6 bases to trimming and J lost 1 base, with 12 bases between them.

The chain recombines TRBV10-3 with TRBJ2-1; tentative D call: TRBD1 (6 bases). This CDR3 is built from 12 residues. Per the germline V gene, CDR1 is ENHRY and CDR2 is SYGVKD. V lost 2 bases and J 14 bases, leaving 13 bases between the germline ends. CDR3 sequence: CAISESLDREFF. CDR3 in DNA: TGTGCCATCAGTGAGAGCCTGGACAGAGAGTTCTTC.

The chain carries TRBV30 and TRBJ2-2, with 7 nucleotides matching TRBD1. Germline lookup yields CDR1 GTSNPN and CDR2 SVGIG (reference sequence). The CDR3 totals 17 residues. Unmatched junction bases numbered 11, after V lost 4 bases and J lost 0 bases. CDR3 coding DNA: TGTGCCTGGATTGGGGCAGGGGGAATTCCGAACACCGGGGAGCTGTTTTTT. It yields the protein CAWIGAGGIPNTGELFF.

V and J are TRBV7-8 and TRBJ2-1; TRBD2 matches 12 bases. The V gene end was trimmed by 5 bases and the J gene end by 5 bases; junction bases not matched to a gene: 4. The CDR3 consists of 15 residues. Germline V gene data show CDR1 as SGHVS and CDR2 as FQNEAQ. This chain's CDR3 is CASSQRTSGNNEQFF. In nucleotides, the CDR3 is TGTGCCAGCAGCCAGCGGACTAGCGGGAACAATGAGCAGTTCTTC.

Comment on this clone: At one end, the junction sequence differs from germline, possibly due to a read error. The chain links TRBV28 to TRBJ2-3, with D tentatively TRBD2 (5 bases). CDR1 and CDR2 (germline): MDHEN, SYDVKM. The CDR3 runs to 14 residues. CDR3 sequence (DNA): TGTGCCAGCAGTCCCGAGGGCCACACAAATACGCAGTATTTT. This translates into CASSPEGHTNTQYF. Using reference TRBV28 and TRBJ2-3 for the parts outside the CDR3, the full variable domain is DVKVTQSSRYLVKRTGEKVFLECVQDMDHENMFWYRQDPGLGLRLIYFSYDVKMKEKGDIPEGYSVSREKKERFSLILESASTNQTSMYLCASSPEGHTNTQYFGPGTRLTVL.

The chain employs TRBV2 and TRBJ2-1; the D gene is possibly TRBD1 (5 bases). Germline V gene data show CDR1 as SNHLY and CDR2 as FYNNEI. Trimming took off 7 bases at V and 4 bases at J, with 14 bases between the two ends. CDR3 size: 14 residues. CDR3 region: CASKPRGSYNEQFF. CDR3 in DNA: TGTGCCAGCAAGCCTAGGGGAAGTTACAATGAGCAGTTCTTC. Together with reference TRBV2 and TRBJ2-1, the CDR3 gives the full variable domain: EPEVTQTPSHQVTQMGQEVILRCVPISNHLYFYWYRQILGQKVEFLVSFYNNEISEKSEIFDDQFSVERPDGSNFTLKIRSTKLEDSAMYFCASKPRGSYNEQFFGPGTRLTVL.

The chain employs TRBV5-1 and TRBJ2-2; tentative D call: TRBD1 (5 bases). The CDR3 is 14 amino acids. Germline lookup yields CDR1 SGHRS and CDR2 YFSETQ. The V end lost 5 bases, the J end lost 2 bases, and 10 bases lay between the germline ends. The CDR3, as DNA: TGCGCCAGCAGGGGGCAGGGCAACACCGGGGAGCTGTTTTTT. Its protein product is CASRGQGNTGELFF.

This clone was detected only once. The CDR3, as DNA: TGTGCCAGTAGTAAGACCCCGGGACAGGGGGCCACTGAAGCTTTCTTT. Translated, it gives CASSKTPGQGATEAFF. This rearrangement joins TRBV19 to TRBJ1-1; 12 bases align to TRBD1. Germline lookup yields CDR1 LNHDA and CDR2 SQIVND (reference sequence). The CDR3 loop spans 16 amino acids. The V segment lost 4 bases and the J segment 4 bases; nucleotides outside the gene matches: 7.